The rows below give T cell receptor beta chains drawn from one sample of a study of OX40 agonist ivuxolimab in advanced cancers. Sequencing was performed with immunoSEQ multiplex PCR; in TCRdb, only in-frame clones are kept and a portion is missing. This sample yields 85,000 to 95,000 clones, of which nearly 90% are seen a single time; approximately 0.35% belongs to the top ten. Sequencing was performed on CD4+ or CD8+ T cells sorted from blood, taken in a trial of the OX40 agonist ivuxolimab. The receptors come from an adult with an advanced solid tumor such as melanoma, head and neck, liver or kidney cancer. Both conserved end residues are part of each CDR3. The D gene is left open where the match is weak. Only some rows state a clone size, as once, few, many or a class for expanded clones.

TRBJ2-7,TRBV6-6,NA,NA,CASSYYQGQGPYEQYF,TGTGCCAGCAGTTACTATCAGGGGCAGGGGCCCTACGAGCAGTACTTC
TRBJ1-2,TRBV5-1,NA,NA,CASSLRGTSYGYTF,TGCGCCAGCAGCTTACGGGGAACTTCCTATGGCTACACCTTC
TRBJ1-5,TRBV27,NA,NA,CASSSPNQPQHF,TGTGCCAGCAGTTCCCCCAATCAGCCCCAGCATTTT
TRBJ1-1,TRBV14,NA,once,CASSQLRTEAFF,TGTGCCAGCAGCCAACTCAGGACTGAAGCTTTCTTT
TRBJ1-5,TRBV6-5,NA,NA,CASSKDRLSNQPQHF,TGTGCCAGCAGCAAAGACAGATTAAGCAATCAGCCCCAGCATTTT
TRBJ2-7,TRBV27,TRBD2,once,CASSSRAGEGRHEQYF,TGTGCCAGCAGTTCCAGAGCGGGAGAAGGACGGCACGAGCAGTACTTC
TRBJ1-2,TRBV19,TRBD1,NA,CASSTSGTGVYGYTF,TGTGCCAGTAGTACATCCGGGACAGGGGTTTATGGCTACACCTTC
TRBJ2-5,TRBV12-5,NA,NA,CASGLQGEGSQYF,TGTGCTAGTGGTCTACAGGGGGAGGGGAGCCAGTACTTC
TRBJ2-2,TRBV19,TRBD1,NA,CASSGTGNTGELFF,TGTGCCAGTAGCGGGACAGGGAACACCGGGGAGCTGTTTTTT
TRBJ2-5,TRBV18,TRBD1,few,CASSYAVGQGAKETQYF,TGTGCCAGCTCGTACGCCGTTGGACAGGGGGCGAAGGAGACCCAGTACTTC
TRBJ1-4,TRBV9,TRBD1,once,CASSSGTGSEKLFF,TGTGCCAGCAGCTCCGGGACAGGGAGTGAAAAACTGTTTTTT
TRBJ1-3,TRBV29-1,NA,NA,CSVEEIRDSGNTIYF,TGCAGCGTTGAAGAAATCAGGGATTCTGGAAACACCATATATTTT
TRBJ1-5,TRBV2,NA,NA,CASGARTESNQPQHF,TGTGCCAGCGGCGCTCGGACGGAGAGCAATCAGCCCCAGCATTTT
TRBJ2-5,TRBV4-2,TRBD2,NA,CASSQGFGLAGGLETQYF,TGTGCCAGCAGCCAAGGATTTGGGCTAGCGGGAGGTCTGGAGACCCAGTACTTC
TRBJ1-2,TRBV27,NA,NA,CASSLDIDYGYTF,TGTGCCAGCAGTTTGGATATAGACTATGGCTACACCTTC
TRBJ2-1,TRBV7-2,NA,NA,CASSPPGNYNEQFF,TGTGCCAGCAGCCCGCCAGGGAACTACAATGAGCAGTTCTTC
TRBJ1-6,TRBV30,TRBD1,NA,CAWSKGQGTRRFGSPLHF,TGTGCCTGGAGCAAAGGACAGGGGACGAGGAGGTTTGGATCACCCCTCCACTTT
TRBJ2-1,TRBV4-3,NA,NA,CASSQAHIGEQFF,TGCGCCAGCAGCCAAGCTCACATAGGTGAGCAGTTCTTC
TRBJ1-2,TRBV4-2,NA,once,CASSQVRREYGYTF,TGTGCCAGCAGCCAAGTACGACGGGAGTATGGCTACACCTTC
TRBJ2-5,TRBV5-1,NA,NA,CASSLGPIKGRNVQETQYF,TGCGCCAGCAGCTTGGGGCCAATAAAGGGACGGAACGTACAAGAGACCCAGTACTTC
TRBJ1-1,TRBV30,NA,NA,CAWTNYRNTEAFF,TGTGCCTGGACTAACTACAGGAACACTGAAGCTTTCTTT
TRBJ1-3,TRBV28,NA,NA,CASSFASGNTIYF,TGTGCCAGCAGTTTCGCCTCTGGAAACACCATATATTTT
TRBJ1-3,TRBV5-4,NA,once,CASSLLGPGGNTIYF,TGTGCCAGCAGCTTGCTGGGCCCTGGCGGAAACACCATATATTTT
TRBJ2-1,TRBV5-1,NA,NA,CASSLGTPNTDEQFF,TGCGCCAGCAGCTTGGGGACCCCTAACACAGATGAGCAGTTCTTC
TRBJ2-1,TRBV7-2,TRBD2,NA,CASSAGVSAGVPGFF,TGTGCCAGCAGCGCCGGGGTCTCAGCGGGAGTCCCGGGGTTCTTC
TRBJ1-2,TRBV7-2,NA,NA,CASSRQTDYYGYTF,TGTGCCAGCAGCCGTCAGACAGATTACTATGGCTACACCTTC
TRBJ1-4,TRBV20-1,NA,once,CSASDREKLFF,TGCAGTGCTAGCGACCGGGAAAAACTGTTTTTT
TRBJ2-4,TRBV5-4,NA,NA,CASSLEGGGENIQYF,TGTGCCAGCAGCTTGGAAGGGGGCGGGGAAAACATTCAGTACTTC
TRBJ2-2,TRBV19,TRBD1,NA,CASKGQGETAGELFF,TGTGCCAGTAAAGGACAGGGAGAGACGGCCGGGGAGCTGTTTTTT
TRBJ2-1,TRBV21-1,NA,NA,CASSKGDGGVEQFF,TGTGCCAGCAGCAAAGGTGACGGGGGCGTTGAGCAGTTCTTC
TRBJ1-1,TRBV15,NA,NA,CATSRDRTATEAFF,TGTGCCACCAGCAGAGATCGGACAGCCACTGAAGCTTTCTTT
TRBJ2-2,TRBV7-3,NA,NA,CASSQGRGELFF,TGTGCCAGCAGCCAGGGTAGAGGGGAGCTGTTTTTT
TRBJ1-2,TRBV30,NA,NA,CAWSRRRYGYTF,TGTGCCTGGTCCAGGAGACGCTATGGCTACACCTTC
TRBJ1-2,TRBV7-9,TRBD1,few,CASSPRGQGNYGYTF,TGTGCCAGCAGCCCACGGGGACAGGGGAACTATGGCTACACCTTC
TRBJ1-6,TRBV30,NA,NA,CAWSSNYNSPLHF,TGTGCCTGGAGTAGTAACTATAATTCACCCCTCCACTTT
TRBJ2-2,TRBV7-9,NA,NA,CASSLRKAIERTGELFF,TGTGCCAGCAGCTTAAGAAAAGCGATCGAGCGCACCGGGGAGCTGTTTTTT
TRBJ1-3,TRBV6-5,NA,once,CASSRGGGNTIYF,TGTGCCAGCAGTCGTGGGGGTGGAAACACCATATATTTT
TRBJ1-3,TRBV30,TRBD1,NA,CAWRSGGTGGRNTIYF,TGTGCCTGGAGGTCGGGGGGAACAGGGGGCCGAAACACCATATATTTT
TRBJ2-6,TRBV18,NA,NA,CASSPFGDTSGANVLTF,TGTGCCAGCTCACCGTTCGGAGACACTTCTGGGGCCAACGTCCTGACTTTC
TRBJ1-2,TRBV6-6,NA,NA,CASSYGRREDGYTF,TGTGCCAGCAGTTACGGTCGCAGGGAGGATGGCTACACCTTC
TRBJ1-1,TRBV28,NA,NA,CASSLPVGRVTEAFF,TGTGCCAGCAGTCTCCCGGTAGGGAGGGTCACTGAAGCTTTCTTT
TRBJ2-5,TRBV5-1,TRBD1,NA,CASRPRQGGRETQYF,TGCGCCAGCAGACCCAGACAGGGGGGGAGGGAGACCCAGTACTTC
TRBJ2-7,TRBV19,NA,NA,CASSSREGWPEQYF,TGTGCCAGTAGCTCCCGTGAGGGCTGGCCGGAGCAGTACTTC
TRBJ2-3,TRBV9,TRBD2,NA,CASSVDSGRRTDTQYF,TGTGCCAGCAGCGTAGATAGCGGGAGGAGAACAGATACGCAGTATTTT
TRBJ2-7,TRBV6-1,TRBD1,few,CASSGRTGGYEQYF,TGTGCCAGCAGTGGGCGGACAGGGGGATACGAGCAGTACTTC
TRBJ2-3,TRBV10-3,TRBD1,NA,CAISPRRQGGTDTQYF,TGTGCCATCTCCCCTCGTCGACAGGGAGGCACAGATACGCAGTATTTT
TRBJ2-1,TRBV20-1,NA,NA,CSAIADNEQFF,TGCAGTGCTATAGCAGATAATGAGCAGTTCTTC
TRBJ2-3,TRBV18,NA,NA,CASSPPSQSTDTQYF,TGTGCCAGCTCACCACCGTCGCAGAGCACAGATACGCAGTATTTT
TRBJ1-2,TRBV6-5,NA,NA,CASSYSDSRFYGYTF,TGTGCCAGCAGTTACTCCGACAGCCGATTCTATGGCTACACCTTC
TRBJ1-5,TRBV10-3,TRBD1,NA,CAISGEGQGSQPQHF,TGTGCCATCAGTGGGGAAGGACAGGGTTCTCAGCCCCAGCATTTT
TRBJ2-2,TRBV5-1,NA,NA,CASSLVEELFF,TGCGCCAGCAGCTTGGTCGAGGAGCTGTTTTTT
TRBJ1-1,TRBV4-2,TRBD1,NA,CASSQDRQGAVTEAFF,TGTGCCAGCAGCCAAGATAGGCAGGGGGCAGTCACTGAAGCTTTCTTT
TRBJ1-5,TRBV6-4,NA,NA,CASSEGERQPQHF,TGTGCCAGCAGCGAGGGGGAGAGGCAGCCCCAGCATTTT
TRBJ2-7,TRBV6-5,NA,NA,CASSYSRGAYEQYF,TGTGCCAGCAGTTACTCCAGGGGGGCCTACGAGCAGTACTTC
TRBJ1-3,TRBV7-9,NA,NA,CASSLDRGAAGNTIYF,TGTGCCAGCAGCTTAGATCGGGGGGCCGCTGGAAACACCATATATTTT
TRBJ1-4,TRBV7-8,NA,NA,CASSFGLRPNEKLFF,TGTGCCAGCAGCTTCGGCCTACGGCCCAATGAAAAACTGTTTTTT
TRBJ2-7,TRBV27,NA,NA,CASSSLVPYEQYF,TGTGCCAGCAGTTCACTAGTGCCCTACGAGCAGTACTTC
TRBJ2-5,TRBV5-1,TRBD2,NA,CASSLVGGETQYF,TGCGCCAGCAGCTTGGTGGGAGGGGAGACCCAGTACTTC
TRBJ2-3,TRBV7-2,NA,NA,CASSRLITDTQYF,TGTGCCAGCAGCCGATTGATCACAGATACGCAGTATTTT
TRBJ1-4,TRBV19,NA,few,CASSSSRDDWEKLFF,TGTGCCAGTAGTTCCTCCAGGGACGATTGGGAAAAACTGTTTTTT